These 7 T cell receptor beta chains were all obtained from the same sample, sequenced in a study of blood T cell repertoires in COVID-19. TCRdb keeps only in-frame clones here, not all; method: immunoSEQ multiplex PCR. The table records 150,000 or so clones, around four fifths of them present only once. The sequenced material came from peripheral blood. The receptors here all came from a middle-aged woman with active or convalescent COVID-19.

The chain is built from TRBV3-1 (or the pseudogene TRBV3-2) and TRBJ2-7; the D gene is possibly TRBD1 (6 bases). The ends were cut back, 5 bases at V and 2 bases at J, with 16 bases in the middle. This CDR3 is built from 15 residues. Per the germline V gene, CDR1 is LGHDT and CDR2 is YNNKEL (reference sequence). The DNA for the CDR3 is TGTGCCAGCAGCATCAACCGACAGGTTACCTACGAGCAGTACTTC. Its translation is CASSINRQVTYEQYF.

The chain is built from TRBV9 and TRBJ2-1, with D possibly being TRBD1 (6 bases). V was shortened by 7 bases and J by 2 bases, with 13 bases between the two germline ends. The CDR3 is made up of 14 amino acids. From germline, CDR1 is SGDLS and CDR2 YYNGEE. CDR3 amino acids: CASSTQGTYNEQFF. DNA for the CDR3: TGTGCCAGCTCTACTCAGGGGACCTACAATGAGCAGTTCTTC. Full variable domain (remainder filled in from reference TRBV9 and TRBJ2-1): DSGVTQTPKHLITATGQRVTLRCSPRSGDLSVYWYQQSLDQGLQFLIQYYNGEERAKGNILERFSAQQFPDLHSELNLSSLELGDSALYFCASSTQGTYNEQFFGPGTRLTVL.

This clone has just a few counts. The chain combines TRBV29-1 with TRBJ2-7, with D perhaps matching TRBD2 (6 bases). V lost 4 bases and J 0 bases, leaving 10 bases between the germline ends. The CDR3 extends over 13 amino acids. The germline V gene encodes CDR1 SQVTM and CDR2 ANQGSEA. CDR3 region: CSVAAGSSYEQYF. The CDR3, as DNA: TGCAGCGTTGCTGCGGGGAGCTCCTACGAGCAGTACTTC.

The CDR3 spells CASSPTRQGKMRANEKLFF. The CDR3 bases are TGTGCCAGCAGCCCCACACGACAGGGGAAAATGAGAGCTAATGAAAAACTGTTTTTT. The rearrangement uses TRBV5-6 and TRBJ1-4, with 8 bases identical to TRBD1. Germline trimming cut 4 bases from V and 3 bases from J; bases unmatched to any gene: 17. CDR3 size: 19 residues. Germline-derived CDR1 and CDR2 are SGHDT and YYEEEE.

V is TRBV5-1 and J is TRBJ2-5; TRBD1 agrees at 7 bases. Per germline, CDR1 SGHRS and CDR2 YFSETQ. This CDR3 is 17 amino acids long. The V and J ends lost 0 bases and 2 bases, in that order; junction bases with no gene match: 10. Here the CDR3 reads CASSLGQLSGGQETQYF. In DNA, the CDR3 is TGCGCCAGCAGCTTGGGACAGCTGTCAGGGGGTCAAGAGACCCAGTACTTC.

The rearrangement joins TRBV7-2 to TRBJ2-3, with 8 bases that match TRBD2. With V trimmed by 6 bases and J by 4 bases, 12 bases remained unmatched. Germline V gene lookup returns CDR1 SGHTA and CDR2 FQGNSA. The CDR3 runs 16 residues. CDR3 DNA sequence: TGTGCCAGCAGTCCAGGCCTCGCGGGGGGCGCAGATACGCAGTATTTT. Amino acid sequence: CASSPGLAGGADTQYF.

V is TRBV7-7 and J is TRBJ2-7; D gene ambiguous. This CDR3 contains 15 residues. CDR1 is SSHAT and CDR2 is FNYEAQ in the germline V gene (reference sequence). CDR3 nucleotides: TGTGCTAATGGCCGCCCGCCCTCTTGCTCCTACGAGCAGTACTTC. Translation gives CANGRPPSCSYEQYF.